The 31 T cell receptor beta chains below were found in one sample sequenced in a study of kidney transplant recipient with SARS-CoV-2 infection. In TCRdb, the reads were re-called with MiXCR into one record per CDR3 protein. This sample has fewer than 250,000 distinct CDR3 sequences, with around 30% found just once. The sequencing here drew on a blood sample, taken at baseline and on roughly day 120 from a kidney transplant recipient. Every receptor here comes from a male patient between 25 and 40 years old who had COVID-19 and was a kidney transplant recipient. Some of these T cells may belong to the graft donor.

In this sample, this clonotype turned up many times. The chain joins TRBV12-3 or TRBV12-4 to TRBJ2-7; D unclear. The CDR3 is made up of 13 amino acids. V was trimmed by 0 bases and J by 4 bases, leaving 7 bases between them. CDR3: CASSLAEIYEQYF. CDR3 bases: TGTGCCAGCAGTTTAGCGGAGATATACGAGCAGTACTTC.

This clonotype was seen repeatedly, ten times or more. CDR3 region: CASSLAWGQGRGETQYF. CDR3 bases: TGCGCCAGCAGCTTGGCTTGGGGACAGGGTCGTGGGGAGACCCAGTACTTC. The chain links TRBV5-1 to TRBJ2-5; TRBD1 matches at 9 bases. There are 17 residues in the CDR3. Germline CDR1 reads SGHRS; CDR2 reads YFSETQ. Trimming cost V 0 bases and J 5 bases; bases outside gene matches: 11.

About this clonotype: Just one base apart from a much larger clone, this may be a read error. The rearrangement uses TRBV12-3 or TRBV12-4 and TRBJ2-4; D perhaps matches TRBD2 (6 bases). The end of the DNA is better explained by TRBJ2-7, so the J call may be wrong. The CDR3 has 16 residues. This CDR3 reads CASSLWAIAGTHEQYF. In DNA, the CDR3 is TGTGCCAGCAGTTTATGGGCTATCGCGGGGACCCACGAGCAGTACTTC.

This clonotype was observed at least ten times. The chain links TRBV3-1 to TRBJ2-3; D not certain. This CDR3 region has 15 residues. Germline-derived CDR1 and CDR2 are LGHDT and YNNKEL (reference sequence). Trimming took 1 base from V and 5 from J, leaving 13 bases between them. CDR3 sequence reads: CASSQGRRSLDTQYF. CDR3 nucleotide sequence: TGTGCCAGCAGCCAAGGGCGGCGCTCTTTAGATACGCAGTATTTT.

This clonotype is a singleton in its sample. This may be a read error, as it is one base from a much larger clone. The chain uses TRBV28 and TRBJ1-6, with D unresolved. Trimming cost V 8 bases and J 6 bases, with 14 bases left between them. This CDR3 is built from 14 residues. Germline V gene sequence: CDR1 MDHEN, CDR2 SYDVKM. The CDR3 region is CASGGPLGNSPLHF. In DNA, the CDR3 is TGTGCCAGCGGTGGGCCCCTAGGTAATTCACCCCTCCACTTT.

As concerns this clonotype: A much more abundant neighbour one base away suggests this may be a read error. The chain carries TRBV30 and TRBJ1-5; 10 positions agree with TRBD1. With 5 bases clipped from V and 5 bases from J, the junction kept 12 bases outside the gene matches. CDR3 length equals 16 residues. Germline V gene data show CDR1 as GTSNPN and CDR2 as SVGIG (reference sequence). CDR3 residues: CAWGQGVALRDQPQHF. In DNA, the CDR3 is TGTGCCTGGGGACAGGGGGTCGCTCTTCGGGATCAGCCCCAGCATTTT. Full variable domain (outside the CDR3, taken from reference TRBV30 and TRBJ1-5): SQTIHQWPATLVQPVGSPLSLECTVEGTSNPNLYWYRQAAGRGLQLLFYSVGIGQISSEVPQNLSASRPQDRQFILSSKKLLLSDSGFYLCAWGQGVALRDQPQHFGDGTRLSIL.

To note about this clonotype: A much larger clone is a single base away; this may be a read error. The CDR3 DNA is TGTGTCAGTAGTGGTGCAGGGGCCGCGGATGGGGCTTTCTTT. Protein: CVSSGAGAADGAFF. This chain joins TRBV19 and TRBJ1-1, with D possibly being TRBD1 (6 bases). This CDR3 comprises 14 residues. Germline V gene lookup returns CDR1 LNHDA and CDR2 SQIVND (reference sequence).

In its sample, this clonotype was seen a few times. The chain is built from TRBV4-1 and TRBJ2-1; 12 nucleotides match TRBD2. Germline lookup yields CDR1 MGHRA and CDR2 YSYEKL. This CDR3 region has 18 residues. The trim removed 3 bases at V and 2 bases at J, leaving 8 bases unmatched. Written as DNA, the CDR3 is TGCGCCAGCAGCCAGGACCCGGGACTAGCGGGCCCCTACAATGAGCAGTTCTTC. This sequence encodes CASSQDPGLAGPYNEQFF.

This clonotype occurred many times. The gene calls are TRBV7-4 and TRBJ1-2; D is uncertain. The ends were cut back, 5 bases at V and 4 bases at J, with 23 bases in the middle. Germline CDR1 and CDR2: SGHVT and SQSDAQ. The CDR3 has 17 residues. The DNA of the CDR3 is TGTGCCAGCAGCGAACTGAGTTCAGCTCGAAAGACCTATGGCTACACCTTC. Its protein is CASSELSSARKTYGYTF.

Turning to this clonotype: This may be a read error: a much more frequent sequence differs by one nucleotide. The rearrangement uses TRBV20-1 and TRBJ2-7; D remains ambiguous. The CDR3 is 14 residues long. The germline gives CDR1 DFQATT, CDR2 SNEGSKA (reference sequence). Trimming cost V 4 bases and J 2 bases, with 15 bases left between them. CDR3 residues: CSATPVPAPYEQYF. The CDR3, as DNA: TGCAGTGCTACTCCCGTGCCAGCGCCCTACGAGCAGTACTTC.

This clonotype has at least ten counts. The V and J genes are TRBV6-6 and TRBJ1-2; D gene uncertain. In germline, CDR1 is MNHNY, CDR2 SVGAGI (reference sequence). Trimming cost V 5 bases and J 4 bases, with 23 bases left between them. The CDR3 loop spans 17 amino acids. The CDR3 loop is CASSRGLGGRKTYGYTF. The DNA for the CDR3 is TGTGCCAGCAGTAGAGGACTAGGTGGGAGAAAGACCTATGGCTACACCTTC.

As concerns this clonotype: A much larger clone differs from this one at a single base, so this may be a read error. The chain combines TRBV11-2 with TRBJ2-4; 10 bases map to TRBD2. The CDR3 runs 16 residues. In germline, CDR1 is SGHAT, CDR2 FQNNGV. The CDR3 nucleotides are TGTGCCAGCAGCAGGATGCCGGGACTAGCGACCGATACGCGGTATTTT. Protein sequence: CASSRMPGLATDTRYF. Full variable domain (rest looked up from reference TRBV11-2 and TRBJ2-4): EAGVAQSPRYKIIEKRQSVAFWCNPISGHATLYWYQQILGQGPKLLIQFQNNGVVDDSQLPKDRFSAERLKGVDSTLKIQPAKLEDSAVYLCASSRMPGLATDTRYFGAGTRLSVL.

Ten or more counts support this clonotype. One end of the junction varies from germline; a read error may be responsible. V and J are TRBV12-5 and TRBJ2-7; a weak D match, TRBD2 (6 bases). The CDR3 extends over 14 amino acids. CDR1 and CDR2 (germline): LGHNT, FRNRAP. This CDR3 reads CASGLGGVSYEQYF. As DNA, the CDR3 is TGTGCTAGTGGGTTGGGGGGAGTCTCCTACGAGCAGTACTTC.

This clonotype was picked up many times. The chain uses TRBV5-4 and TRBJ2-1; 10 bases map to TRBD2. V shed 4 bases and J 1 base; nucleotides not matched to a gene: 8. Germline CDR1 and CDR2: SGHNT and YYREEE (reference sequence). The CDR3 is 17 amino acids. The chain's CDR3 is CASSIDPGLASYNEQFF. DNA for the CDR3: TGTGCCAGCAGCATCGACCCGGGACTAGCGTCCTACAATGAGCAGTTCTTC.

This clonotype was seen repeatedly, ten times or more. The DNA is omitted, as the CDR3 cannot be located on it reliably, and the CDR3 follows TCRdb's listing. The gene calls are TRBV20-1 and TRBJ2-7; no check of the table's D call, TRBD1, against the DNA was made. The CDR3 length equals 15 residues, ends included. Germline CDR1 is DFQATT and CDR2 is SNEGSKA (reference sequence). The CDR3 region is CSASGTAYLCVEQYF.

Concerning this clonotype itself: Being one base from a much bigger clone, this may be a read error. The V call is TRBV6-2 or TRBV6-3, the J call TRBJ2-1; 14 bases map to TRBD2. Germline CDR1 reads MNHEY; CDR2 reads SVGEGT. This CDR3 is 17 amino acids long. CDR3 sequence reads: CVSSYGLAGGLTNEQFF. DNA for the CDR3: TGTGTCAGCAGTTATGGACTAGCGGGGGGCCTTACCAATGAGCAGTTCTTC.

The genes are TRBV5-6 and TRBJ1-4; 7 positions agree with TRBD1. The germline gives CDR1 SGHDT, CDR2 YYEEEE. CDR3 length: 19 amino acids. V trimming: 3 bases; J trimming: 0 bases; junction bases outside the gene matches: 14. The CDR3 nucleotides read TGTGCCAGCAGCTCCTCTCTTGGAGAAACAGGGGCAACTAATGAAAAACTGTTTTTT. Its translation: CASSSSLGETGATNEKLFF.

This clonotype was recorded many times. The CDR3 is CASSRTPDGNYEQYF. The CDR3 DNA reads TGCGCCAGCAGCCGCACCCCCGACGGTAACTACGAGCAGTACTTC. The genes are TRBV4-3 and TRBJ2-7; no firm D call. CDR1 and CDR2 from the germline V gene are LGHNA and YSLEER. This CDR3 spans 15 amino acids. V was clipped by 4 bases and J by 3 bases, with 16 bases between them.

This clonotype was detected many times. This rearrangement joins TRBV28 to TRBJ2-7; D possibly corresponds to TRBD2 (5 bases). Germline V lookup: CDR1 MDHEN, CDR2 SYDVKM. CDR3 size: 15 residues. The V end lost 5 bases, the J end lost 0 bases, and 14 bases lay between the germline ends. CDR3 DNA: TGTGCCAGCAGTATAGCTAGCCCTAGCTCCTACGAGCAGTACTTC. It yields the protein CASSIASPSSYEQYF.

This clonotype showed up many times. V usage is TRBV14 and J usage is TRBJ2-7; TRBD2 is a possible D gene (7 bases). This CDR3 contains 16 residues. The germline CDR1 and CDR2 sequences are SGHDN and FVKESK. Trimming took 0 bases from V and 5 from J, leaving 17 bases between them. As DNA, the CDR3 is TGTGCCAGCAGCCAAGATGCGGGGGCTTATTACCACGAGCAGTACTTC. It encodes CASSQDAGAYYHEQYF.

At least ten counts were recorded for this clonotype. The rearrangement uses TRBV21-1 and TRBJ2-1; the table calls TRBD2, which could not be checked here. TRBV21-1 is listed as a pseudogene. The CDR3 covers 18 residues. In DNA, the CDR3 is TGTGCCAGCAGCAAAAGCGGGGGGACTAGCGGGAACTACAATGAGCAGTTCTTC. Translation: CASSKSGGTSGNYNEQFF.

Of note for this clonotype: A far larger clone is one base from this, pointing to a likely read error. This chain joins TRBV6-5 and TRBJ2-4; 9 bases line up with TRBD2. Germline values: CDR1 MNHEY, CDR2 SVGAGI. This CDR3 contains 19 residues. The V segment lost 5 bases and the J segment 13 bases; nucleotides outside the gene matches: 27. DNA for the CDR3: TGTGCCAGCAGTGATTGGTTAGCGGGAGCGGGTTCTTCTAGAGAGGCCCAGTACTTC. It codes for CASSDWLAGAGSSREAQYF.

This clonotype was observed a single time. Since the CDR3 does not end with the conserved phenylalanine or tryptophan, this likely comes from a read error. The gene calls are TRBV25-1 and TRBJ2-7, with a possible D match to TRBD1 (6 bases). This CDR3 is built from 15 residues. The V end lost 4 bases, the J end lost 1 base, and 14 bases lay between the germline ends. Germline CDR1 is MGHDK and CDR2 is SYGVNS. In DNA, the CDR3 is TGTGCCAGCAGTGGAGGGTTCAGGGGATCCTACGAGCAGTACTCC. Its protein is CASSGGFRGSYEQYS.

This sequence joins TRBV5-4 and TRBJ2-1, with 7 bases matching TRBD2. The junction had 4 bases not matched to a gene; V was cut back by 4 bases and J by 3 bases. The CDR3 is 14 residues long. Germline CDR1 is SGHNT and CDR2 is YYREEE (reference sequence). CDR3 DNA: TGTGCCAGCAGCGCTAGCGGACTCTACAATGAGCAGTTCTTC. Amino acid sequence: CASSASGLYNEQFF.

This clonotype was observed at least ten times. J is TRBJ2-5 and V is TRBV10-3; possibly TRBD2 for D (7 bases). Germline CDR1 ENHRY, CDR2 SYGVKD. Deletions cut 5 bases from V and 4 bases from J, with 11 bases between. The CDR3 is 13 residues long. CDR3 region: CAISPGGGETQYF. CDR3 nucleotides: TGTGCCATCAGTCCGGGGGGCGGAGAGACCCAGTACTTC.

A word on this clonotype: The junction departs from the called germline gene at one end, perhaps through a read error. CDR3 sequence: CTSSEQRPGAFF. The CDR3 nucleotides read TGTACCAGCAGCGAGCAGAGACCTGGAGCTTTCTTT. The J gene is TRBJ1-1, the V gene TRBV9, with unresolved D. The V gene's germline CDR1 is SGDLS and CDR2 YYNGEE. The CDR3 runs 12 residues.

The sample holds many counts of this clonotype. V gene TRBV24-1 combines with J gene TRBJ2-5; tentatively, D is TRBD1 (5 bases). Trimming cost V 3 bases and J 2 bases, with 9 bases left between them. The CDR3 spans 14 residues. Germline lookup yields CDR1 KGHDR and CDR2 SFDVKD. The CDR3 here is CATSDKQGQETQYF. The CDR3 bases are TGTGCCACCAGTGATAAGCAGGGACAAGAGACCCAGTACTTC.

This clonotype has a count of ten or more. This chain links TRBV7-9 with TRBJ2-1; tentative D call: TRBD2 (5 bases). The CDR3 is 13 residues long. Germline-derived CDR1 and CDR2 are SEHNR and FQNEAQ (reference sequence). V shed 5 bases and J shed 9 bases, with 14 bases lying between them. The CDR3 nucleotides are TGTGCCAGCAGCCGGACTTTTGATGGTGAGCAGTTCTTC. Its protein is CASSRTFDGEQFF.

This clonotype was observed a few times. The chain couples TRBV20-1 to TRBJ1-1; D is unclear. This CDR3 region has 13 residues. V lost 3 bases to trimming and J lost 0 bases, with 8 bases between them. Germline CDR1 and CDR2: DFQATT and SNEGSKA (reference sequence). DNA of the CDR3: TGCAGTGCTAGGCTCAGCCTGAACACTGAAGCTTTCTTT. Translated: CSARLSLNTEAFF.

This clonotype was seen repeatedly, ten times or more. The chain joins TRBV5-1 to TRBJ1-2; no clear D. Germline CDR1 is SGHRS and CDR2 is YFSETQ. This CDR3 contains 16 residues. V shed 7 bases and J shed 4 bases, with 23 bases lying between them. CDR3 DNA: TGCGCCAGCCTTCGAGCATCGGTTCGAAAGACCTATGGCTACACCTTC. The encoded protein is CASLRASVRKTYGYTF. The full variable domain, with the rest looked up from reference TRBV5-1 and TRBJ1-2, is KAGVTQTPRYLIKTRGQQVTLSCSPISGHRSVSWYQQTPGQGLQFLFEYFSETQRNKGNFPGRFSGRQFSNSRSEMNVSTLELGDSALYLCASLRASVRKTYGYTFGSGTRLTVV.

This clonotype was recorded at least ten times. V usage is TRBV7-6 and J usage is TRBJ1-2; D is uncertain. V lost 4 bases to trimming and J lost 4 bases, with 22 bases between them. Germline-derived CDR1 and CDR2 are SGHVS and FNYEAQ. The CDR3 loop spans 17 amino acids. CDR3 sequence: CASSSGNESRKTYGYTF. CDR3 bases: TGTGCCAGCAGCTCGGGTAATGAATCTCGAAAGACCTATGGCTACACCTTC.